Below are 10 T cell receptor beta chains sequenced from a single sample in a study of neurological immune-mediated disorders. TCRdb re-analysed the 5' RACE reads in MiXCR, keeping a single row per CDR3 protein. The repertoire holds under 80,000 distinct CDR3 sequences, with roughly 5% as singletons. Input material: PBMCs. The receptor set was obtained from a woman in her twenties or thirties with multiple sclerosis.

As for this clonotype: This may come from a read error, since a much larger clone is one base off. This chain links TRBV7-2 with TRBJ1-5, with D uncertain. The CDR3 runs 18 residues. V lost 3 bases and J 3 bases, leaving 21 bases between the germline ends. Germline CDR1 and CDR2: SGHTA and FQGNSA. CDR3 DNA sequence: TGTGCCAGCAGCTTGGCGACTTTCAAAATAGGGTACAATCAGCCCCAGCATTTT. Translating it yields CASSLATFKIGYNQPQHF.

As regards this clonotype: A much larger clone lies a single base off, so this may be a read error. J is TRBJ2-1 and V is TRBV29-1, with D uncertain. Germline V gives CDR1 SQVTM, CDR2 ANQGSEA. CDR3 size: 13 residues. Trimming shortened V by 4 bases and J by 10 bases, and 17 bases separated the two germline ends. For the CDR3, the DNA is TGCAGCGTTGCTACCAATACGGCCTTGGAGCAGTTCTTC. It is translated as CSVATNTALEQFF.

This clonotype was seen repeatedly, ten times or more. The junction differs from germline at one of its ends, possibly a read error. CDR3 residues: CSASVRNSNQPQNF. The CDR3 coding sequence is TGCAGTGCTAGTGTCAGGAATAGCAATCAGCCCCAGAATTTT. This sequence joins TRBV20-1 and TRBJ1-5; D unresolved. The V gene's germline CDR1 is DFQATT and CDR2 SNEGSKA (reference sequence). The CDR3 has 14 amino acids.

There are many counts of this clonotype. The chain is built from TRBV5-1 and TRBJ2-3; D gene unclear. Germline CDR1 and CDR2: SGHRS and YFSETQ. This CDR3 has 15 residues. V lost 2 bases and J 1 base, leaving 11 bases between the germline ends. The CDR3 loop is CASSFQYSGTDTQYF. CDR3 sequence (DNA): TGCGCCAGCAGCTTTCAGTACTCCGGCACAGATACGCAGTATTTT.

A remark on this clonotype: Germline and junction disagree at one end, which may indicate a read error. The chain joins TRBV20-1 to TRBJ1-5, with D hard to call. CDR1 is DFQATT, CDR2 SNEGSKA, per germline (reference sequence). CDR3 length equals 16 residues. The CDR3 nucleotides read TGCAGTGCTAGAGGCGGAACATACCTTAGCAATCAGCCCCAGAATTTT. Protein product: CSARGGTYLSNQPQNF.

This clonotype was observed many times. The rearrangement links TRBV19 to TRBJ2-5; 8 bases align to TRBD1. Germline trimming cut 9 bases from V and 5 bases from J; bases unmatched to any gene: 11. CDR3 length: 14 residues. Germline values: CDR1 LNHDA, CDR2 SQIVND (reference sequence). CDR3 nucleotide sequence: TGTGCCAGCCGGGGACAGGACGGTGACGAGACCCAGTACTTC. Translating gives CASRGQDGDETQYF.

This clonotype was found a few times. This could be a read error, since a much larger clone is one nucleotide away. The chain has TRBV2 and TRBJ2-7, with D perhaps TRBD2 (6 bases). CDR1 and CDR2 (germline): SNHLY, FYNNEI. V gave up 5 bases and J gave up 5 bases, with 13 bases separating them. The CDR3 runs to 13 residues. The CDR3 loop reads CASSKLASHEQYF. CDR3 DNA sequence: TGTGCCAGCAGTAAACTAGCTTCCCACGAGCAGTACTTC.

This clonotype was recorded many times. This chain joins TRBV6-6 and TRBJ2-2; tentatively, D is TRBD1 or TRBD2 (7 bases each). The CDR3 loop spans 16 amino acids. Germline CDR1 and CDR2: MNHNY and SVGAGI (reference sequence). V lost 10 bases and J lost 1, with 19 bases in between. The CDR3 coding sequence is TGTGCCACCAGGGGGTCTCGCGGGGGGAACACCGGGGAGCTGTTTTTT. Translating gives CATRGSRGGNTGELFF.

Concerning this clonotype: This may stem from a read error, because a much larger clone lies one nucleotide away. The V call is TRBV19, the J call TRBJ2-1, with 9 bases matching TRBD1. V lost 4 bases and J lost 5; bases outside the gene matches: 6. Per the germline V gene, CDR1 is LNHDA and CDR2 is SQIVND (reference sequence). This CDR3 is built from 15 residues. The CDR3 DNA sequence: TGTGCCAGTAGTAGGTACAGGGGGCTTAACAATGAGCAGTTCTTC. This encodes CASSRYRGLNNEQFF. The variable domain in full, completed from reference TRBV19 and TRBJ2-1, reads DGGITQSPKYLFRKEGQNVTLSCEQNLNHDAMYWYRQDPGQGLRLIYYSQIVNDFQKGDIAEGYSVSREKKESFPLTVTSAQKNPTAFYLCASSRYRGLNNEQFFGPGTRLTVL.

This clonotype appeared many times. This sequence joins TRBV6-1 and TRBJ2-7; the match to TRBD2 covers 7 bases. Germline values: CDR1 MNHNS, CDR2 SASEGT. Trimming cost V 1 base and J 3 bases; bases outside gene matches: 6. This CDR3 spans 15 amino acids. CDR3 sequence (DNA): TGTGCCAGCAGTGAAGTGGGAGGGCTTGGCTACGAGCAGTACTTC. As protein: CASSEVGGLGYEQYF.